This T cell receptor beta chain was captured by sequencing in a study of follicular helper T cells after annual influenza vaccination (dated by TCRdb to about 2017). For the wider study: After each seasonal influenza vaccination, blood was collected on days 0, 7 and 28. To study recall of cTfh clones, some subjects were followed through successive annual vaccinations in the 2013-2014, 2014-2015 and 2015-2016 seasons. One week after vaccination, a second recruited cohort of more than nine subjects (Table S1) displayed a similar ICOS+CD38+ cTfh response. Samples from 2013-2014 were cryopreserved, whereas samples from about 2015 were processed immediately after collection. Multi-year samples were obtained from about 6 subjects, with two vaccination seasons covered for a few subjects and three seasons covered for two subjects.

The time point label here, explained by the study, means: 2015-2016 season, 7 days after influenza vaccination. Seasonal inactivated influenza vaccine (Fluvarix) was administered to adults, and sorted blood CD4 subsets were tracked by TCRB sequencing before and after vaccination. To be eligible, subjects had to be community-dwelling and could not have received an influenza vaccine during the previous 6 months. Subjects were excluded for influenza vaccine contraindications, substance abuse, HIV/AIDS, active malignancy, immunomodulatory medication, or active illness such as respiratory infection. At each time point, roughly 35 to 110 mL of blood was collected. Circulating Tfh were defined as non-naive CD4+CXCR5+PD-1+ cells, and these cells were sorted into ICOS+CD38+ and ICOS-CD38- fractions. PBMC were isolated using Ficoll-Paque PLUS or SepMate separation. Before DNA extraction, cell subsets were sorted from PBMC on a BD FACS Aria.

What the work shows at the level of the full study, not this receptor alone: Day 7 ICOS+CD38+ clones were most often found later in ICOS-CD38- cTfh, suggesting that subset may serve as a memory reservoir. Successive annual vaccinations recalled a recurrent oligoclonal ICOS+CD38+ cTfh response that contained tetramer and AIM influenza-specific clonotypes. Because only roughly 10-20% of the analyzed cells gave productive TCRB sequences, there was no way to sample rare clonotypes. ICOS+CD38+ cTfh clonality correlated with the frequency of that population, and its change correlated with the change in circulating plasmablast frequency.

As regards this clone: Its antigen remains unidentified. Per-nucleotide qualities are absent, and no much larger clonotype sits a single base away.

Library construction relied on the immunoSEQ multiplex PCR assay. Adaptive Biotechnologies carried out TCRB amplification, library preparation, sequencing and preliminary bioinformatics at Survey level resolution. For TCRB sequencing, genomic DNA from the sorted cTfh populations was amplified by multiplex PCR. The authors' pipeline ran thus. In R, clonality was calculated as 1 minus the normalized Shannon entropy, and the Gini index was computed using the R package ineq. The overlap score was defined as the summed counts of shared sequences divided by the total counts of all sequences in both compared samples. Significance of shared clonotypes was assessed by Fisher's exact test, with a theoretical repertoire of 10^7 TCRB sequences assumed. In TCRdb, the immuneACCESS table is reduced to in-frame sequences with V and J assigned. These tables do not hold every clone; where another copy was compared, an unresolved V gene accounts for under half, and the others remain unexplained. The V and J calls and clone size come from that table; D and trimming were worked out from the DNA. This sample holds about 10,000 clones; 70% to 90% were observed only once. Of the sample, roughly 0.45% is held by the ten largest clones.

This sample comprised CXCR5+ CD38- circulating T follicular helper cells from blood, obtained 7 days after influenza vaccination. The cell subset or site label, as the study defines it: circulating Tfh, non-naive CD4+CXCR5+PD-1+ (ICOS+CD38+ or ICOS-CD38-). The TCR sequence derives from an adult who received the influenza vaccine.

The bases read TGTGCCACCAGTCTAGGATCCGCCACCCCCTCTGGAAACACCATATATTTT. It codes for CATSLGSATPSGNTIYF. This receptor chain uses TRBV15 and TRBJ1-3; the D gene is unclear. The CDR3 sequence holds 17 residues, the cysteine and phenylalanine included. Solely the CDR3 DNA is kept, with 51 bases framed from the first base. V is clipped by 6 bases and J by 0 bases, and the sequence between their germline boundaries is 18 bases long. CDR1 and CDR2 are read off the germline V gene (reference sequence) as LNHNV and YYDKDF. Full variable domain (CDR3 extended with the reference TRBV15 and TRBJ1-3 proteins): DAMVIQNPRYQVTQFGKPVTLSCSQTLNHNVMYWYQQKSSQAPKLLFHYYDKDFNNEADTPDNFQSRRPNTSFCFLDIRSPGLGDTAMYLCATSLGSATPSGNTIYFGEGSWLTVV.